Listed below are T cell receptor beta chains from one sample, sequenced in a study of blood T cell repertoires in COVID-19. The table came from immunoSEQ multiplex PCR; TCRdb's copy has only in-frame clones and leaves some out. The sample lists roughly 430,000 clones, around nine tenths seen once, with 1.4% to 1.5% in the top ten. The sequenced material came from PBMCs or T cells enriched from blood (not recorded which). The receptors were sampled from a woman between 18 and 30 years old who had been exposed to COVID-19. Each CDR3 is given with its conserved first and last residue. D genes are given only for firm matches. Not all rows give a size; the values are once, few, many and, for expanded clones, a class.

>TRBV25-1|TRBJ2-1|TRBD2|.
CASSEYAGGNYNEQFF
TGTGCCAGCAGTGAATACGCGGGGGGCAACTACAATGAGCAGTTCTTC
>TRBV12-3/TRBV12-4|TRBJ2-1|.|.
CASSFWTVHEQFF
TGTGCCAGCAGTTTTTGGACAGTTCATGAGCAGTTCTTC
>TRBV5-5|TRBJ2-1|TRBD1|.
CASSLGTGGEQFF
TGTGCCAGCAGCTTGGGGACAGGGGGTGAGCAGTTCTTC
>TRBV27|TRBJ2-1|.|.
CASSSSATYNEQFF
TGTGCCAGCAGTTCAAGCGCGACCTACAATGAGCAGTTCTTC
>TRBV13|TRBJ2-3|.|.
CASSRDTRYTDTQYF
TGTGCCAGCAGCCGGGACACTAGATACACAGATACGCAGTATTTT
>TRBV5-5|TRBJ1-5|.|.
CASSPEGVSNQPQHF
TGTGCCAGCAGCCCCGAGGGGGTAAGCAATCAGCCCCAGCATTTT
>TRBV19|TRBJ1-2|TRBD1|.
CASRPGQGARGYTF
TGTGCCAGTAGGCCGGGACAGGGGGCGAGGGGCTACACCTTC
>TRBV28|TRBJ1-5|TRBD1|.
CASSSAPGQGRSNQPQHF
TGTGCCAGCAGTTCAGCGCCGGGACAGGGTCGAAGCAATCAGCCCCAGCATTTT
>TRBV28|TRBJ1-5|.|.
CASSFRHSSNQPQHF
TGTGCCAGCAGTTTCCGGCACAGTAGCAATCAGCCCCAGCATTTT
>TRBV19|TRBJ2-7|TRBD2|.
CASSPPWGSGSFYEQYF
TGTGCCAGTAGTCCCCCGTGGGGTAGCGGGAGCTTTTACGAGCAGTACTTC
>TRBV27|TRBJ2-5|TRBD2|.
CASSAGLGVQETQYF
TGTGCCAGCAGTGCTGGACTAGGAGTGCAAGAGACCCAGTACTTC
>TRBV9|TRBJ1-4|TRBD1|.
CASSRDRGHEKLFF
TGTGCCAGCAGCAGGGACAGGGGGCATGAAAAACTGTTTTTT
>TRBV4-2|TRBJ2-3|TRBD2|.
CASSFVREGLEDTQYF
TGTGCCAGCAGCTTCGTGCGGGAGGGCCTTGAAGATACGCAGTATTTT
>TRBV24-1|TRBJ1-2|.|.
CATSDLQWSGYTF
TGTGCCACCAGTGATTTGCAATGGAGTGGCTACACCTTC
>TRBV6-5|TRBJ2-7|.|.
CASRDFSVPYEQYF
TGTGCCAGCCGAGATTTTTCCGTCCCCTACGAGCAGTACTTC
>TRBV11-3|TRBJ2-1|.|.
CASSLRGEQFF
TGTGCCAGCAGCTTAAGAGGTGAGCAGTTCTTC
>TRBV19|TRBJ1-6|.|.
CASRDSFSYNSPLHF
TGTGCCAGTAGAGACAGCTTCTCCTATAATTCACCCCTCCACTTT
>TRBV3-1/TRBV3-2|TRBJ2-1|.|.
CASSRVGSSYNEQFF
TGTGCCAGCAGCCGGGTGGGGAGCTCCTACAATGAGCAGTTCTTC
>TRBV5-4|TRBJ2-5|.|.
CASSTDSQETQYF
TGTGCCAGCAGCACGGACAGCCAAGAGACCCAGTACTTC
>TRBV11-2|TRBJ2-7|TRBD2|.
CASSLLGGSSYEQYF
TGTGCCAGCAGCTTACTCGGGGGGAGCTCCTACGAGCAGTACTTC
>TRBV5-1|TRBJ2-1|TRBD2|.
CASSFSGTSALIGSEQFF
TGCGCCAGCAGCTTTTCCGGGACTAGCGCACTAATCGGCAGTGAGCAGTTCTTC
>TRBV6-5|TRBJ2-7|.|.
CASSYSTRGEQYF
TGTGCCAGCAGTTACTCGACCAGGGGCGAGCAGTACTTC
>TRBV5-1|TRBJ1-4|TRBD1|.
CASSLAPGQGVDEKLFF
TGCGCCAGCAGCTTGGCTCCGGGACAGGGGGTCGATGAAAAACTGTTTTTT
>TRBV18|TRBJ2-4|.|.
CASSPLNRIGQGNIQYF
TGTGCCAGCTCACCACTCAACAGGATCGGGCAAGGAAACATTCAGTACTTC
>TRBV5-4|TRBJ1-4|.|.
CASSRGGGNEKLFF
TGTGCCAGCAGCCGCGGGGGCGGTAATGAAAAACTGTTTTTT
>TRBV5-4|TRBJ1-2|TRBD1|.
CASSDLTGASYGYTF
TGTGCCAGCAGCGACCTGACAGGGGCAAGCTATGGCTACACCTTC
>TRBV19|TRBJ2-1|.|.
CASAAIFVNEQFF
TGTGCCAGCGCAGCGATATTTGTAAATGAGCAGTTCTTC
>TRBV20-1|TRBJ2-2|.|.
CSASGAPPLLNTGELFF
TGCAGTGCTAGTGGGGCTCCCCCACTCCTCAACACCGGGGAGCTGTTTTTT
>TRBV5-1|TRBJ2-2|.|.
CASSVNTGELFF
TGCGCCAGCAGCGTAAACACCGGGGAGCTGTTTTTT
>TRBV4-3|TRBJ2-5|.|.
CASSQVETSIETQYF
TGCGCCAGCAGCCAAGTAGAGACTAGTATTGAGACCCAGTACTTC
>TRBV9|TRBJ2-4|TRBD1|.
CASSVQGQDGDIQYF
TGTGCCAGCAGCGTACAGGGACAGGATGGCGACATTCAGTACTTC
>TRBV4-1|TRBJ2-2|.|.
CASSYTGTANTGELFF
TGCGCCAGCAGCTATACAGGGACCGCGAACACCGGGGAGCTGTTTTTT
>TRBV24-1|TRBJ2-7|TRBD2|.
CATSDHSGGEGKQYF
TGTGCCACCAGTGACCATAGCGGGGGGGAAGGGAAGCAGTACTTC
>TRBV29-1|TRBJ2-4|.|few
CSVVERTKNIQYF
TGCAGCGTTGTTGAGAGGACCAAAAACATTCAGTACTTC
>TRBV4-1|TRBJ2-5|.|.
CASSQGAAGGTQYF
TGCGCCAGCAGCCAGGGAGCGGCCGGGGGGACCCAGTACTTC
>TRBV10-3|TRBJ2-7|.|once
CAISGTGTYYEQYF
TGTGCCATCAGTGGAACAGGGACCTACTACGAGCAGTACTTC
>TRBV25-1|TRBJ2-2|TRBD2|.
CASSEWLLASGTGELFF
TGTGCCAGCAGTGAATGGTTGTTGGCTAGCGGCACCGGGGAGCTGTTTTTT
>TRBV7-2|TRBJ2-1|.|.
CASSADRQVYNEQFF
TGTGCCAGCAGCGCCGACAGGCAAGTCTACAATGAGCAGTTCTTC
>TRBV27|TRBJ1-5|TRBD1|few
CASSLSGTGGQLPQHF
TGTGCCAGCAGTTTATCTGGGACAGGGGGCCAACTGCCCCAGCATTTT
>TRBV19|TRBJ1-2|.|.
CASSSLVGGRNYGYTF
TGTGCCAGTAGTTCTCTGGTCGGGGGGCGAAACTATGGCTACACCTTC
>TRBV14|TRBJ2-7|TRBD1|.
CASSQGYRGDYEQYF
TGTGCCAGCAGCCAAGGTTACAGGGGGGACTACGAGCAGTACTTC
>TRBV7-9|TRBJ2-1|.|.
CASSLGELQEFF
TGTGCCAGCAGCTTAGGCGAACTACAAGAGTTCTTC
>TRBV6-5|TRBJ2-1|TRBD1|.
CASSSGQVDEQFF
TGTGCCAGCAGCAGCGGACAGGTTGATGAGCAGTTCTTC
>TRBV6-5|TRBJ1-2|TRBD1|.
CAIRTGANYGYTF
TGTGCCATCAGGACAGGGGCTAACTATGGCTACACCTTC
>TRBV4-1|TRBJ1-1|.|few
CASSQKGLRDTEAFF
TGCGCCAGCAGCCAGAAGGGCCTGAGGGACACTGAAGCTTTCTTT
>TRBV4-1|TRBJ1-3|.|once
CASSLRTDTGNTIYF
TGCGCCAGCAGCCTTCGGACAGATACTGGAAACACCATATATTTT
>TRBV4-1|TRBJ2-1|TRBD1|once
CASKRTGDNEQFF
TGCGCCAGCAAGAGGACAGGGGACAATGAGCAGTTCTTC
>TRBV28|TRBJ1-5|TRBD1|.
CASAGTGVYSNQPQHF
TGTGCCAGCGCCGGGACAGGGGTTTATAGCAATCAGCCCCAGCATTTT
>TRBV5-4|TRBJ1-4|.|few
CASSLGGPNEKLFF
TGTGCCAGCAGCTTGGGGGGCCCTAATGAAAAACTGTTTTTT
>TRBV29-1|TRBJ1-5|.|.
CSVQGTGPQHF
TGCAGCGTTCAGGGGACCGGGCCCCAGCATTTT
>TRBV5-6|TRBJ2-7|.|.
CASSPRQGLGGYEQYF
TGTGCCAGCAGCCCCCGACAGGGCCTAGGGGGGTACGAGCAGTACTTC